This T cell receptor beta chain emerged from a study of kidney transplant recipient with SARS-CoV-2 infection (dated by TCRdb to about 2021). Sequencing relied on an Illumina MiSeq. Profiling of the peripheral T cell repertoire targeted human TCRbeta genes. The authors' analysis ran thus. Beta-binomial modelling was applied to test for differential clonotype abundance so that variability over time was accounted for. Clonotypes that had expanded were screened against the ImmuneCODE reference database of SARS-CoV-2-associated TCRs and mapped onto regions of the viral genome. Additional repertoire analyses were carried out for TRBV gene usage, CDR3 length, CDR3 amino acid overlap between time points, clonotype abundance distributions and Jaccard similarity. Through fastp at Q25 and MiXCR, TCRdb rebuilt clones from the public reads, retaining in-frame beta chains. Each entry merges the rows of one CDR3 protein and shows their most common DNA and genes. These V and J calls are TCRdb output, not the study's own analysis. This sample is represented by about 240,000 distinct CDR3 sequences; more than 25% of them were singletons. The top ten hold under 7.5% of the sample.

In the paper's terms, the time point label means: pre-pandemic baseline sample and day 111 after first positive SARS-CoV-2 test. Details on this clonotype: Its target antigen remains unknown. The record has no base qualities; no much larger clone is one base away.

The CDR3, cysteine through phenylalanine, is 13 amino acids long. The entry retains the CDR3 DNA only, 39 bases that are in frame from base 1. The V end loses 4 bases and the J end loses 6 bases, and a stretch of 11 bases separates them. Sequenced here: a blood sample, sampled at baseline and on roughly day 110 from a kidney transplant recipient. The sequence came from a male patient aged 25-45 years who had COVID-19 and was a kidney transplant recipient. Some T cells may have been brought in with the graft after a transplant. The sequence joins TRBV12-3 or TRBV12-4 to TRBJ2-3; the D match is possibly TRBD1 or TRBD2, with 5 bases aligned in each. This receptor has the CDR3 CASSSNGADTQYF. Here is the DNA: TGTGCCAGCAGTTCTAACGGGGCGGATACGCAGTATTTT.